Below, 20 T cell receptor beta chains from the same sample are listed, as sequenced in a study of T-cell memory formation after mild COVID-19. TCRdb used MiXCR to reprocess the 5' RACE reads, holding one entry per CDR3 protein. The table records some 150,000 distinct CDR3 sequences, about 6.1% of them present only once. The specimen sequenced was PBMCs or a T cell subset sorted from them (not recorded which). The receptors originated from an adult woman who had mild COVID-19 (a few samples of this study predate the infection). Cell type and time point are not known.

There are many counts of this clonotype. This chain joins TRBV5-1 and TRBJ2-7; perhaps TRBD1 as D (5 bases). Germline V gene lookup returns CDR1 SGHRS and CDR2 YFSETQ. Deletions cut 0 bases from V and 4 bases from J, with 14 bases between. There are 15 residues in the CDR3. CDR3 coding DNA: TGCGCCAGCAGCTTGGAGTCACAGGTGAGGTACGAGCAGTACTTC. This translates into CASSLESQVRYEQYF.

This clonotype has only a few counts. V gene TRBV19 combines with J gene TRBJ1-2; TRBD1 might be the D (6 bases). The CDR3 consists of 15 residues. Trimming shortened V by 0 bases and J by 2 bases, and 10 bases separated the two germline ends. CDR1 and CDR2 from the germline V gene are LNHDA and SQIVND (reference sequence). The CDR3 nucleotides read TGTGCCAGTAGTATAGATACCGGACAGAACTATGGCTACACCTTC. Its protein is CASSIDTGQNYGYTF.

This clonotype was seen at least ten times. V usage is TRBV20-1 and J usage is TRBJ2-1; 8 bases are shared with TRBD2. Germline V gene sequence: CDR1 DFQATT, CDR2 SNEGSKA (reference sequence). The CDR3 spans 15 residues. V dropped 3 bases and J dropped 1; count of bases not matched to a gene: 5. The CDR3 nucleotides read TGCAGTGCTAGTTCCCGGGAGGGTTCCTACAATGAGCAGTTCTTC. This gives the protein CSASSREGSYNEQFF.

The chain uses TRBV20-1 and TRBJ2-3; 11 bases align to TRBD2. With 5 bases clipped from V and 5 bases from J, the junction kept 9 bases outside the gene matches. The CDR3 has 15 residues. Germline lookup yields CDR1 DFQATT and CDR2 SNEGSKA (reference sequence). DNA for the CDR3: TGCAGTGCTGAGGATCCTAGCGGGAGGATAGATACGCAGTATTTT. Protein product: CSAEDPSGRIDTQYF.

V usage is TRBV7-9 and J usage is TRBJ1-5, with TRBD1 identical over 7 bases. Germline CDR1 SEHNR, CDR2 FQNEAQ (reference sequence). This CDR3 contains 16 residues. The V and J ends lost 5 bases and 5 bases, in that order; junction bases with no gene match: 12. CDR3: CASSAGGTAGHQPQHF. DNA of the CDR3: TGTGCCAGCAGCGCAGGTGGGACAGCGGGACATCAGCCCCAGCATTTT.

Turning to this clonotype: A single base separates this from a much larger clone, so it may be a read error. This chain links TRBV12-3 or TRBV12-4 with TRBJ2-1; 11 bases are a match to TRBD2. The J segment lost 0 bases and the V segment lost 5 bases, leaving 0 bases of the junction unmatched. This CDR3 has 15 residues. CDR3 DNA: TGTGCCAGCAGTGGACTAGCGGGCTCCTACAATGAGCAGTTCTTC. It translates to CASSGLAGSYNEQFF.

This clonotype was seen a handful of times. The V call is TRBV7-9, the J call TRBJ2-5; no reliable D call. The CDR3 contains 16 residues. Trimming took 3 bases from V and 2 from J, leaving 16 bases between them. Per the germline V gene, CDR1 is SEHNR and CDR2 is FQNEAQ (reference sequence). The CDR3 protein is CASSFYFTGRQETQYF. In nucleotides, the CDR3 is TGTGCCAGCAGCTTTTATTTCACGGGCCGGCAAGAGACCCAGTACTTC.

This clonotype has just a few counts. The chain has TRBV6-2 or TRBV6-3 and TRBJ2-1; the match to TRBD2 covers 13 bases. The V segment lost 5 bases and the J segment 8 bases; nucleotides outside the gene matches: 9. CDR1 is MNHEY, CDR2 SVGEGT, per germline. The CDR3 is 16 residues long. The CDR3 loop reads CASSRQTSGGKYEQFF. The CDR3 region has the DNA TGTGCCAGCAGTCGCCAGACTAGCGGGGGGAAGTATGAGCAGTTCTTC.

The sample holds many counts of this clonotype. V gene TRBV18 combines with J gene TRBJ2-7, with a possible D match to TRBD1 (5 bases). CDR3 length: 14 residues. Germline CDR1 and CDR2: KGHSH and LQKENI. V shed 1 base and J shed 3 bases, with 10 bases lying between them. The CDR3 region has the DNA TGTGCCAGCTCACCACAAGGGGCCAACTACGAGCAGTACTTC. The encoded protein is CASSPQGANYEQYF.

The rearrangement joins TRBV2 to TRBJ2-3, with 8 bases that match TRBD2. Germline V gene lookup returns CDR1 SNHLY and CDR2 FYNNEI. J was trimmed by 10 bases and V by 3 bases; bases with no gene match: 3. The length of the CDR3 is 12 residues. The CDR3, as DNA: TGTGCCAGCAGTGAGACTAGCGCGGCGCAGTATTTT. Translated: CASSETSAAQYF.

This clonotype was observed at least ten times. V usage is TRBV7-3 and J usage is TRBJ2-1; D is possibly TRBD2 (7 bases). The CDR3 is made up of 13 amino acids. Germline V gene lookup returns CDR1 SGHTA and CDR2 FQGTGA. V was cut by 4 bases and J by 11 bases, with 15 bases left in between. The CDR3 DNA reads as TGTGCCAGCAGCTCTTCCCAGCGGGACAAGCAGTTCTTC. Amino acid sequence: CASSSSQRDKQFF. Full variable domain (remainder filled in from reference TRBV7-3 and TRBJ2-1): GAGVSQTPSNKVTEKGKYVELRCDPISGHTALYWYRQSLGQGPEFLIYFQGTGAADDSGLPNDRFFAVRPEGSVSTLKIQRTERGDSAVYLCASSSSQRDKQFFGPGTRLTVL.

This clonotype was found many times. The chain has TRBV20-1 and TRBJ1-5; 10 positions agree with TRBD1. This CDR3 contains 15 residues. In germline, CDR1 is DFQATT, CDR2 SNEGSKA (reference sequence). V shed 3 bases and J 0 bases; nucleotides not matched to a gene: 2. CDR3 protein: CSARGTGDSNQPQHF. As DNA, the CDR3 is TGCAGTGCTAGGGGGACAGGGGATAGCAATCAGCCCCAGCATTTT.

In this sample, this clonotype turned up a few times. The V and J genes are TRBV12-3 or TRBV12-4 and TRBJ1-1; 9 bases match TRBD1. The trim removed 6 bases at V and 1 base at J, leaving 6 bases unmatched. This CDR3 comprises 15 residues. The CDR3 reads CASRLTGGQNTEAFF. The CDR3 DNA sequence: TGTGCCAGCAGACTGACAGGGGGTCAGAACACTGAAGCTTTCTTT.

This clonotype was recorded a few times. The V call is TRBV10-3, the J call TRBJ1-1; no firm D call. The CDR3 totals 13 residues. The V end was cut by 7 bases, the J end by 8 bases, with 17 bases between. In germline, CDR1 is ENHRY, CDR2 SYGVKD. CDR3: CAINLDPAAEAFF. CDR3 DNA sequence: TGTGCCATCAACTTAGACCCCGCGGCGGAAGCTTTCTTT.

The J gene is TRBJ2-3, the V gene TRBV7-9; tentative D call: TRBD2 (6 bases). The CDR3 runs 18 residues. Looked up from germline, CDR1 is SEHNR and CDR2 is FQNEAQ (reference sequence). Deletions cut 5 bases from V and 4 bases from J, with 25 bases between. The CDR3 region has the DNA TGTGCCAGCAGCCGCTACCCCGGAGGGCCAAGGGCTGCAGATACGCAGTATTTT. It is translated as CASSRYPGGPRAADTQYF.

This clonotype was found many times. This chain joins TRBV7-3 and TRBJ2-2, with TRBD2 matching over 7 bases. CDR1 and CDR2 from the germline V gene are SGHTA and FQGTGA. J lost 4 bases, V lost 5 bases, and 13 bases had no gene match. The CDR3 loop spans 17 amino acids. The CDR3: CASSPGAGVETTGELFF. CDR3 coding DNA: TGTGCCAGCAGCCCCGGGGCGGGGGTGGAGACCACCGGGGAGCTGTTTTTT.

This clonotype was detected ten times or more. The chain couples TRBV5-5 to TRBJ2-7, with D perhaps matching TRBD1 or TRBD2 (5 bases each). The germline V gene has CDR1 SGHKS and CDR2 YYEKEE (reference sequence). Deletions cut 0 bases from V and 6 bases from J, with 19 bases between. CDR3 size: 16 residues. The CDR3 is CASSLADPGTPGEQYF. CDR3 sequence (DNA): TGTGCCAGCAGCTTGGCGGACCCGGGGACCCCGGGCGAGCAGTACTTC.

The CDR3: CASKVGHMRNEQFF. The CDR3 DNA reads TGTGCCAGCAAGGTCGGACATATGAGAAATGAGCAGTTCTTC. The rearrangement joins TRBV2 to TRBJ2-1, with a possible D match to TRBD1 (5 bases). This CDR3 contains 14 residues. V lost 7 bases to trimming and J lost 7 bases, with 17 bases between them. Germline values: CDR1 SNHLY, CDR2 FYNNEI.

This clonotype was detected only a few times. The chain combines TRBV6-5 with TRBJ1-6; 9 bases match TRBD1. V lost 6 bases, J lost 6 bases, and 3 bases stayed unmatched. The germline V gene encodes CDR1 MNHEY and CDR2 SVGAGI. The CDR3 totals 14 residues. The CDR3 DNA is TGTGCCAGCAGACAGGACAGGGGTAATTCACCCCTCCACTTT. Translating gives CASRQDRGNSPLHF.

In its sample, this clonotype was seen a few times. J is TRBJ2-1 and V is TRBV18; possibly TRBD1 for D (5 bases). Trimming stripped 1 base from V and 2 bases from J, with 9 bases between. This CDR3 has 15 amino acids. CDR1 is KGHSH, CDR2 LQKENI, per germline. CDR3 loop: CASSPQGLPYNEQFF. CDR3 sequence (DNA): TGTGCCAGCTCACCACAGGGGTTACCCTACAATGAGCAGTTCTTC.